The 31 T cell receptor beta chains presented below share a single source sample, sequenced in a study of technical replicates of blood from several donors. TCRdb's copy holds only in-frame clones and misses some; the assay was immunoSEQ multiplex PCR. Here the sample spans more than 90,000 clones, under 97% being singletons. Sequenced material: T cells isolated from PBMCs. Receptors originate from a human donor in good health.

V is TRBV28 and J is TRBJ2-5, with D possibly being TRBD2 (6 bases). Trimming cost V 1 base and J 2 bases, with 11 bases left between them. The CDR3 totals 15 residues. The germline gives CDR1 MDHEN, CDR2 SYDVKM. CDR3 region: CASSLSIGGQETQYF. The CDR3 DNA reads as TGTGCCAGCAGTTTATCAATCGGGGGACAAGAGACCCAGTACTTC. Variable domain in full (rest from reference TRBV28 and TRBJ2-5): DVKVTQSSRYLVKRTGEKVFLECVQDMDHENMFWYRQDPGLGLRLIYFSYDVKMKEKGDIPEGYSVSREKKERFSLILESASTNQTSMYLCASSLSIGGQETQYFGPGTRLLVL.

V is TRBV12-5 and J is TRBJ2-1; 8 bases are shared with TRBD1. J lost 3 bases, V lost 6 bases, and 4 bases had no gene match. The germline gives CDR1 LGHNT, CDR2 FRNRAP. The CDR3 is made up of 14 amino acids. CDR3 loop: CASGRQGYYNEQFF. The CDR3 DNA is TGTGCTAGTGGCCGACAGGGGTACTACAATGAGCAGTTCTTC.

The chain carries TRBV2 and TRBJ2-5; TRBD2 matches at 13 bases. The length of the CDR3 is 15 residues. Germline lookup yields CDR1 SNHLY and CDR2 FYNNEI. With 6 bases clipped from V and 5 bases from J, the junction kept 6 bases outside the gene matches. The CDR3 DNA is TGTGCCAGCAGGGAGACTAGCGGGGGGCTCGAGACCCAGTACTTC. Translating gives CASRETSGGLETQYF.

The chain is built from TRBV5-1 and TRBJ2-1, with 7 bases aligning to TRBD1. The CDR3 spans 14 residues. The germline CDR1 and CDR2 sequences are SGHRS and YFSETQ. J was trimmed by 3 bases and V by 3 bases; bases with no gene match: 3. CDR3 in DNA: TGCGCCAGCAGCTGGGACAGTATCTACAATGAGCAGTTCTTC. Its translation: CASSWDSIYNEQFF.

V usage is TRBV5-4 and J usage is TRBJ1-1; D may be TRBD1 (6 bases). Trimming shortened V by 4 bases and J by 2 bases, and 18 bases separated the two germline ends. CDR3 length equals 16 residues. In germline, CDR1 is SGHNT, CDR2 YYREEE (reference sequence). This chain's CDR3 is CASSPLRGTRNTEAFF. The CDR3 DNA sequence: TGTGCCAGCAGCCCGCTGAGGGGGACGCGAAACACTGAAGCTTTCTTT.

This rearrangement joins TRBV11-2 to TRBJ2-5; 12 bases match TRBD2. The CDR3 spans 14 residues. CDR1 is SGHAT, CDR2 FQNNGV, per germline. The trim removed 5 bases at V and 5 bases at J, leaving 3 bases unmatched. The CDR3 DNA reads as TGTGCCAGCAGCCCGACTAGCGGGAGTGAGACCCAGTACTTC. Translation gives CASSPTSGSETQYF.

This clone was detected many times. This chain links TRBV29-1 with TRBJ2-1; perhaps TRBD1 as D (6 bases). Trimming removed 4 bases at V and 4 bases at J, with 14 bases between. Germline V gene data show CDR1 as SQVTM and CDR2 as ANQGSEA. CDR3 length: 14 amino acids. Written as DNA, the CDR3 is TGCAGCGTTGTGGGCAGGGGAAGTTACAATGAGCAGTTCTTC. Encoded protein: CSVVGRGSYNEQFF.

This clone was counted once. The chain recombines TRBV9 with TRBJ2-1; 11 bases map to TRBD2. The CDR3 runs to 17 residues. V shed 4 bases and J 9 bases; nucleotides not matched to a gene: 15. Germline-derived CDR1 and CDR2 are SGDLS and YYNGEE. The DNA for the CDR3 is TGTGCCAGCAGCCCCAGATTCATAGCGGGGGGGTTGGGTGAGCAGTTCTTC. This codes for CASSPRFIAGGLGEQFF.

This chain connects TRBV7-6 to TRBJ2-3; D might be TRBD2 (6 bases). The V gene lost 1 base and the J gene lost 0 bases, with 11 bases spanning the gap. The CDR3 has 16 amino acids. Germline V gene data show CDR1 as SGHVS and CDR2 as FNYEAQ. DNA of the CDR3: TGTGCCAGCAGCTTAGTGGGCGGGGTTAGCACAGATACGCAGTATTTT. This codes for CASSLVGGVSTDTQYF.

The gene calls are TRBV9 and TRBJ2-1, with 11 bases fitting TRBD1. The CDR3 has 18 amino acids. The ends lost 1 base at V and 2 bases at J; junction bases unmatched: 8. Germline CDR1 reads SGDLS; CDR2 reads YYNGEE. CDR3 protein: CASSVLSPGQGAYNEQFF. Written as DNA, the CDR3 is TGTGCCAGCAGCGTATTGAGTCCGGGACAGGGGGCCTACAATGAGCAGTTCTTC.

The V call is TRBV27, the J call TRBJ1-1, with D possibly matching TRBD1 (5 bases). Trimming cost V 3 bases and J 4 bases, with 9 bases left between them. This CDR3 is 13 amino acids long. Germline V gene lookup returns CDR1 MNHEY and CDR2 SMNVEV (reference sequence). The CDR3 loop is CASSLGGATEAFF. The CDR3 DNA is TGTGCCAGCAGTTTGGGAGGGGCCACTGAAGCTTTCTTT.

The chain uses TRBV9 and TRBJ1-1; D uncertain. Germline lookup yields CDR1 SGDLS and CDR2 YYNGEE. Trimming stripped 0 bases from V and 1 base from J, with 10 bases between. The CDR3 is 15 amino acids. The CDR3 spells CASSVASVENTEAFF. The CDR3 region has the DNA TGTGCCAGCAGCGTAGCTTCGGTTGAGAACACTGAAGCTTTCTTT.

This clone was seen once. The CDR3 coding sequence is TGCGCCAGCAGTCTCACTAGCGGGAGGCCTCAAGAGACCCAGTACTTC. Translating gives CASSLTSGRPQETQYF. V is TRBV5-1 and J is TRBJ2-5, with 12 positions matching TRBD2. The germline V gene encodes CDR1 SGHRS and CDR2 YFSETQ. The ends lost 5 bases at V and 2 bases at J; junction bases unmatched: 7. CDR3 length equals 16 residues.

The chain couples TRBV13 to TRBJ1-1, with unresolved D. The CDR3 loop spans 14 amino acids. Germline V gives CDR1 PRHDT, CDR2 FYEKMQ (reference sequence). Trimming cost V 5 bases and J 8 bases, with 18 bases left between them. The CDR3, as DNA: TGTGCCAGCAGCCCCGTTCCTCGAACGGGGGAAGCTTTCTTT. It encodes CASSPVPRTGEAFF. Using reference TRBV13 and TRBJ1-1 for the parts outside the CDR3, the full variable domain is AAGVIQSPRHLIKEKRETATLKCYPIPRHDTVYWYQQGPGQDPQFLISFYEKMQSDKGSIPDRFSAQQFSDYHSELNMSSLELGDSALYFCASSPVPRTGEAFFGQGTRLTVV.

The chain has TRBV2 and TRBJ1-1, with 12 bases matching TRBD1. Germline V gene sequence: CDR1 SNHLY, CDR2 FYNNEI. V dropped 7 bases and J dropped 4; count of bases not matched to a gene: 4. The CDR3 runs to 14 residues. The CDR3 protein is CASMGQGASTEAFF. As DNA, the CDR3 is TGTGCCAGCATGGGACAGGGGGCTAGCACTGAAGCTTTCTTT. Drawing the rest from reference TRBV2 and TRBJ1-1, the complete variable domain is EPEVTQTPSHQVTQMGQEVILRCVPISNHLYFYWYRQILGQKVEFLVSFYNNEISEKSEIFDDQFSVERPDGSNFTLKIRSTKLEDSAMYFCASMGQGASTEAFFGQGTRLTVV.

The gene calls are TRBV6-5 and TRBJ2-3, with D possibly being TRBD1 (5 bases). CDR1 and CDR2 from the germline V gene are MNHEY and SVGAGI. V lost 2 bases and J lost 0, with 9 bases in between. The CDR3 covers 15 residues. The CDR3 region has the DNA TGTGCCAGCAGTTACAGGGCAGGGAGCACAGATACGCAGTATTTT. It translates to CASSYRAGSTDTQYF.

Here the CDR3 reads CASSEYGERPLHF. CDR3 nucleotide sequence: TGTGCCAGCAGTGAATATGGTGAGAGGCCACTCCACTTT. This chain connects TRBV25-1 to TRBJ1-6; no definite D call. The germline CDR1 and CDR2 sequences are MGHDK and SYGVNS. The V end was cut by 0 bases, the J end by 16 bases, with 13 bases between. The CDR3 runs 13 residues. The whole variable domain, remainder taken from reference TRBV25-1 and TRBJ1-6, is EADIYQTPRYLVIGTGKKITLECSQTMGHDKMYWYQQDPGMELHLIHYSYGVNSTEKGDLSSESTVSRIRTEHFPLTLESARPSHTSQYLCASSEYGERPLHFGNGTRLTVT.

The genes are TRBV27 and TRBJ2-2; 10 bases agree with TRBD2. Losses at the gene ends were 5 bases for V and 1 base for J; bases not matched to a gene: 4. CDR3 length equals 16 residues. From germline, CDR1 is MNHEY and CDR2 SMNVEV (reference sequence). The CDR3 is CASSTRLAGNTGELFF. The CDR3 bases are TGTGCCAGCAGTACCCGACTAGCGGGGAACACCGGGGAGCTGTTTTTT.

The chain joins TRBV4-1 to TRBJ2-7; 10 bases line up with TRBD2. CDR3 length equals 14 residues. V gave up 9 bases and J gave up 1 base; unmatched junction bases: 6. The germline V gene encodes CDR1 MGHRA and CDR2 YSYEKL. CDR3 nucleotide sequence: TGCGCCAGTAGTCTAGCGGGAGAATCCTACGAGCAGTACTTC. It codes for CASSLAGESYEQYF.

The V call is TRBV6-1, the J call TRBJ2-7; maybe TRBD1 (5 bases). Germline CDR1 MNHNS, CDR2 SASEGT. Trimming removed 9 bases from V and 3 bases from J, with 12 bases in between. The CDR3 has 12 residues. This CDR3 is CASSPGYYEQYF. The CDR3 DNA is TGTGCCAGTTCTCCAGGGTACTACGAGCAGTACTTC.

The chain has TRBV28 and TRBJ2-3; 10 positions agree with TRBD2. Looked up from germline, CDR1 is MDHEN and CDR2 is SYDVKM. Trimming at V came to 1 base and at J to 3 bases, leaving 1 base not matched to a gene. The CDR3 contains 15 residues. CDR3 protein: CASSLLTSGTDTQYF. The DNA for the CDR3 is TGTGCCAGCAGTTTATTGACTAGCGGGACAGATACGCAGTATTTT.

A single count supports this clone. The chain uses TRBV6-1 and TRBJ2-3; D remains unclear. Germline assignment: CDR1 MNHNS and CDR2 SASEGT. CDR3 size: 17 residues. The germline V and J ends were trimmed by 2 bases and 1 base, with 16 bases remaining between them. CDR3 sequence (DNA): TGTGCCAGCAGTGAAATCCGCAGTCTTCATGGCACAGATACGCAGTATTTT. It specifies CASSEIRSLHGTDTQYF.

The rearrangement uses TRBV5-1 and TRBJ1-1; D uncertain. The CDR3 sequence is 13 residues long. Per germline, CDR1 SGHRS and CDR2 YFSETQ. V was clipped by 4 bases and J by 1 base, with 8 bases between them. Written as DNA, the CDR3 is TGCGCCAGCAGCGAAAACACGAACACTGAAGCTTTCTTT. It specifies CASSENTNTEAFF.

The CDR3 DNA reads TGTGCCAGCTCACCAGTGGCGGGTGTTGGTACTGAAGCTTTCTTT. Amino acid sequence: CASSPVAGVGTEAFF. The V call is TRBV18, the J call TRBJ1-1; no firm D call. The V end was cut by 2 bases, the J end by 5 bases, with 15 bases between. The CDR3 totals 15 residues. Germline loops: CDR1 KGHSH, CDR2 LQKENI.

The CDR3, as DNA: TGTGCCACCCATGCGGGGACTAGCGGATCCAGGGGGGCCGGGGAGCTGTTTTTT. This gives the protein CATHAGTSGSRGAGELFF. The rearrangement joins TRBV15 to TRBJ2-2; TRBD2 aligns across 11 bases. Germline-derived CDR1 and CDR2 are LNHNV and YYDKDF (reference sequence). The CDR3 length is 18 residues. V shed 8 bases, J shed 6 bases, and the junction held 17 bases outside the gene matches. Combining the CDR3 with reference TRBV15 and TRBJ2-2 gives the whole variable domain DAMVIQNPRYQVTQFGKPVTLSCSQTLNHNVMYWYQQKSSQAPKLLFHYYDKDFNNEADTPDNFQSRRPNTSFCFLDIRSPGLGDTAMYLCATHAGTSGSRGAGELFFGEGSRLTVL.

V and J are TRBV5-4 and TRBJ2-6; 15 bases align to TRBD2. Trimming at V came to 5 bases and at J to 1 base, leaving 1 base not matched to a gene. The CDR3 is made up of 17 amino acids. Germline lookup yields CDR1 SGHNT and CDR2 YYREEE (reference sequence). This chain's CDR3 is CASRGTSGRSGANVLTF. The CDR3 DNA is TGTGCCAGCAGAGGGACTAGCGGGAGGTCTGGGGCCAACGTCCTGACTTTC.

DNA of the CDR3: TGTGCCAGCAGTTCCGGACTAGCGGGAGGGTTCGGTAGCACAGATACGCAGTATTTT. Its protein product is CASSSGLAGGFGSTDTQYF. The chain employs TRBV28 and TRBJ2-3; the match to TRBD2 covers 15 bases. From germline, CDR1 is MDHEN and CDR2 SYDVKM. The CDR3 runs 19 residues. V trimming: 4 bases; J trimming: 0 bases; junction bases outside the gene matches: 8. The full variable domain, completed using reference TRBV28 and TRBJ2-3, is DVKVTQSSRYLVKRTGEKVFLECVQDMDHENMFWYRQDPGLGLRLIYFSYDVKMKEKGDIPEGYSVSREKKERFSLILESASTNQTSMYLCASSSGLAGGFGSTDTQYFGPGTRLTVL.

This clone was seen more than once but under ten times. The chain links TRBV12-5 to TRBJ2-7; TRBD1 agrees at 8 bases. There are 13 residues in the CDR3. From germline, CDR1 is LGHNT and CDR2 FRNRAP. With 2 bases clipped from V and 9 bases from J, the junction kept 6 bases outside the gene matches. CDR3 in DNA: TGTGCTAGTGGTTTGACTGACAGGGGATGGCAGTACTTC. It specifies CASGLTDRGWQYF.

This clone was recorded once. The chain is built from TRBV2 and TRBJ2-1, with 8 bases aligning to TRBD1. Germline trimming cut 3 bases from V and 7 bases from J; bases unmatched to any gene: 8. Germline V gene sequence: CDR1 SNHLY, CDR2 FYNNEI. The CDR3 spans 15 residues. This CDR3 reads CASSDPGGENNEQFF. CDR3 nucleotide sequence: TGTGCCAGCAGTGATCCAGGGGGCGAGAATAATGAGCAGTTCTTC.

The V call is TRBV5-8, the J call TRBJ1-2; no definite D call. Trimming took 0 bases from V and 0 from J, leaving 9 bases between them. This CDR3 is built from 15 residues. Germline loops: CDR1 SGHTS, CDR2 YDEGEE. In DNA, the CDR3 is TGTGCCAGCAGCTTGGTAGGACTGGCTAACTATGGCTACACCTTC. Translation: CASSLVGLANYGYTF.

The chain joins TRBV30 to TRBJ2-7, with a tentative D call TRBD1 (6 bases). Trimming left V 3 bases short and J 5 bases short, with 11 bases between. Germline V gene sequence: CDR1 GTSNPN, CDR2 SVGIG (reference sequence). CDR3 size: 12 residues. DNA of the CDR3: TGTGCCTGGAGCGGAACAGGGAACGAGCAGTACTTC. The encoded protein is CAWSGTGNEQYF.